This passage covers 18 T cell receptor beta chains from one sample sequenced in a study of cytomegalovirus exposure and HLA in healthy donors. The PCR had 60 Vbeta and 13 Jbeta primers. Assay used: immunoSEQ multiplex PCR; TCRdb lists only in-frame clones, some missing. The table includes about 120,000 clones, approximately 8% detected once. What was sequenced was PBMCs. All receptors come from a woman in her thirties or forties in good health and CMV-seropositive.

This chain links TRBV4-2 with TRBJ2-2; TRBD2 aligns across 7 bases. Germline loops: CDR1 LGHNA, CDR2 YNFKEQ. Trimming took 4 bases from V and 2 from J; bases not matched to a gene: 10. This CDR3 has 17 amino acids. The CDR3 DNA follows: TGTGCCAGCAGCCCCTTTTATGCGGGGGACAACACCGGGGAGCTGTTTTTT. As protein: CASSPFYAGDNTGELFF.

The chain combines TRBV14 with TRBJ2-5, with TRBD1 matching over 7 bases. Germline assignment: CDR1 SGHDN and CDR2 FVKESK. V lost 0 bases and J lost 2; bases outside the gene matches: 3. CDR3 size: 15 residues. CDR3 sequence reads: CASSQDRDRQETQYF. The CDR3 coding sequence is TGTGCCAGCAGCCAAGATCGGGACAGACAAGAGACCCAGTACTTC.

This chain uses TRBV5-1 with TRBJ2-7; 8 bases fit TRBD1. J lost 6 bases, V lost 4 bases, and 9 bases had no gene match. CDR1 is SGHRS and CDR2 is YFSETQ in the germline V gene. The CDR3 has 14 residues. The CDR3 loop is CASSTRTGPLEQYF. The CDR3 bases are TGCGCCAGCAGCACCCGGACAGGGCCTCTCGAGCAGTACTTC.

The chain employs TRBV2 and TRBJ1-4; the D gene is possibly TRBD1 (5 bases). The V gene's germline CDR1 is SNHLY and CDR2 FYNNEI. V lost 9 bases and J lost 4, with 12 bases in between. The CDR3 contains 13 residues. The CDR3 protein is CARNKRGNEKLFF. The CDR3 nucleotides read TGTGCCAGAAATAAAAGGGGTAATGAAAAACTGTTTTTT.

The V call is TRBV5-1, the J call TRBJ2-3, with 8 bases identical to TRBD2. Trimming at V came to 4 bases and at J to 5 bases, leaving 15 bases not matched to a gene. CDR3 length equals 17 residues. CDR1 SGHRS and CDR2 YFSETQ come from the germline V gene. CDR3 in amino acids: CASSPPGRGGRGDTQYF. Here the CDR3 DNA reads TGCGCCAGCAGCCCGCCCGGACGGGGGGGGAGGGGAGATACGCAGTATTTT.

This clone was detected a few times. The gene calls are TRBV2 and TRBJ1-1; 8 bases line up with TRBD1. V shed 9 bases, J shed 6 bases, and the junction held 15 bases outside the gene matches. The CDR3 is 15 residues long. Germline CDR1 and CDR2: SNHLY and FYNNEI. The CDR3 bases are TGTGCCAGATCTCCGGACAGGGAGAGAGGAGCTGAAGCTTTCTTT. The encoded protein is CARSPDRERGAEAFF.

The chain recombines TRBV7-9 with TRBJ1-1; TRBD1 is a possible D gene (5 bases). The V gene lost 2 bases and the J gene lost 8 bases, with 15 bases spanning the gap. CDR1 is SEHNR, CDR2 FQNEAQ, per germline (reference sequence). This CDR3 is built from 14 residues. The CDR3 coding sequence is TGTGCCAGCAGCTTATCCGGGGGGGAGGTGGAAGCTTTCTTT. Translated: CASSLSGGEVEAFF.

This clone was observed a few times. The J gene is TRBJ1-4, the V gene TRBV6-1; 8 nucleotides align to TRBD1. Germline V lookup: CDR1 MNHNS, CDR2 SASEGT. After removal of 6 bases from V and 4 bases from J, the junction contained 10 bases not matched to a gene. This CDR3 contains 16 residues. CDR3 sequence: CASSEPRQGNNEKLFF. The CDR3, as DNA: TGTGCCAGCAGCGAACCACGACAGGGGAATAATGAAAAACTGTTTTTT.

Only a few counts were recorded for this clone. The genes are TRBV7-2 and TRBJ1-6, with 8 bases lining up with TRBD1. Germline loops: CDR1 SGHTA, CDR2 FQGNSA. The CDR3 covers 15 residues. The V gene end was trimmed by 5 bases and the J gene end by 7 bases; junction bases not matched to a gene: 7. CDR3 nucleotide sequence: TGTGCCAGCAGCCGTACGACAGGGGAAAATTCACCCCTCCACTTT. Its protein is CASSRTTGENSPLHF.

This clone occurred a few times. The chain uses TRBV7-7 and TRBJ2-5, with 9 bases fitting TRBD1. J was trimmed by 5 bases and V by 5 bases; bases with no gene match: 9. This CDR3 has 15 residues. Germline V gives CDR1 SSHAT, CDR2 FNYEAQ (reference sequence). The CDR3 DNA follows: TGTGCCAGCAGCCGAGGGACAGGGACCTGGGAGACCCAGTACTTC. Translation gives CASSRGTGTWETQYF.

This chain uses TRBV25-1 with TRBJ1-5; D ambiguous. Germline V gene data show CDR1 as MGHDK and CDR2 as SYGVNS. This CDR3 is 13 amino acids long. The V gene lost 3 bases and the J gene lost 4 bases, with 7 bases spanning the gap. CDR3 in amino acids: CASSETGNQPQHF. In DNA, the CDR3 is TGTGCCAGCAGTGAGACCGGGAATCAGCCCCAGCATTTT.

In its sample, this clone was seen a few times. The V and J genes are TRBV15 and TRBJ2-1, with TRBD2 matching over 13 bases. CDR3 length: 15 residues. Germline CDR1 is LNHNV and CDR2 is YYDKDF (reference sequence). J lost 6 bases, V lost 6 bases, and 5 bases had no gene match. The CDR3 sequence is CATRPTSGRVNEQFF. The DNA for the CDR3 is TGTGCCACCAGACCTACTAGCGGGAGGGTCAATGAGCAGTTCTTC.

This clone turned up a few times. V and J are TRBV19 and TRBJ1-5; 10 bases agree with TRBD1. After removal of 6 bases from V and 4 bases from J, the junction contained 6 bases not matched to a gene. The CDR3 loop spans 15 amino acids. Germline V gene sequence: CDR1 LNHDA, CDR2 SQIVND (reference sequence). The DNA of the CDR3 is TGTGCCAGTAGACCACAGGGACAGGGGAATCAGCCCCAGCATTTT. Translated: CASRPQGQGNQPQHF.

V and J are TRBV5-1 and TRBJ2-2, with TRBD2 as a possible D gene (6 bases). This CDR3 has 15 amino acids. From germline, CDR1 is SGHRS and CDR2 YFSETQ. V lost 0 bases and J lost 4, with 10 bases in between. In nucleotides, the CDR3 is TGCGCCAGCAGCTTGGGCGGGATGGTCACCGGGGAGCTGTTTTTT. Encoded protein: CASSLGGMVTGELFF.

This sequence joins TRBV6-6 and TRBJ2-2; D not certain. V lost 6 bases, J lost 3 bases, and 5 bases lay in between. The V gene's germline CDR1 is MNHNY and CDR2 SVGAGI (reference sequence). This CDR3 has 12 amino acids. CDR3 protein: CASSPDTGELFF. CDR3 DNA: TGTGCCAGCAGCCCCGACACCGGGGAGCTGTTTTTT.

There are a few counts of this clone. V usage is TRBV5-1 and J usage is TRBJ2-1, with 8 nucleotides matching TRBD1. V was pared by 4 bases and J by 0 bases, with 3 bases of the junction left unmatched. CDR1 is SGHRS and CDR2 is YFSETQ in the germline V gene. The CDR3 has 15 amino acids. CDR3 loop: CASSRDRNSYNEQFF. The DNA of the CDR3 is TGCGCCAGCAGCCGGGACAGGAACTCCTACAATGAGCAGTTCTTC.

The chain is built from TRBV19 and TRBJ2-3, with D possibly being TRBD2 (5 bases). This CDR3 region has 17 residues. Germline CDR1 and CDR2: LNHDA and SQIVND (reference sequence). V dropped 3 bases and J dropped 2 bases, with 18 bases sitting between them. CDR3 protein: CASSIGISSTLTDTQYF. DNA for the CDR3: TGTGCCAGTAGTATCGGGATAAGCTCTACCCTCACAGATACGCAGTATTTT.

A few counts support this clone. The chain recombines TRBV7-8 with TRBJ1-2; D is ambiguous. The CDR3 contains 13 residues. The ends were cut back, 7 bases at V and 7 bases at J, with 16 bases in the middle. Germline CDR1 SGHVS, CDR2 FQNEAQ. The CDR3 region is CASNKDPGGGYTF. In DNA, the CDR3 is TGTGCCAGCAACAAGGACCCTGGAGGTGGCTACACCTTC.